The present entry profiles one TCR beta chain with its context. The V and J ends lost 2 bases and 0 bases, in that order; junction bases with no gene match: 10. The length of the CDR3 is 18 residues. Germline V lookup: CDR1 GTSNPN, CDR2 SVGIG (reference sequence). Sequenced by immunoSEQ multiplex PCR; TCRdb stores in-frame clones only, minus some. The sample has fewer than 700,000 clones; approximately 90% are singletons. The record originates from a study of shared T cell receptors in the human thymus. The same sample was also used in a study of human thymus T cells. That work contributes: It was from resections taken during corrective heart surgery that the thymus tissue came. Repertoires sampled from thymus and blood appeared biased in V and J gene usage. Related research described thymic repertoires that were highly overlapping among unrelated individuals.

The chain employs TRBV30 and TRBJ1-5; the match to TRBD1 covers 10 bases. The specimen was thymocytes. The sequence derives from a boy less than two years old with a congenital heart defect. The chain's CDR3 is CAWSYRDRGLYSNQPQHF. CDR3 sequence (DNA): TGTGCCTGGAGTTACCGGGACAGGGGACTCTATAGCAATCAGCCCCAGCATTTT.